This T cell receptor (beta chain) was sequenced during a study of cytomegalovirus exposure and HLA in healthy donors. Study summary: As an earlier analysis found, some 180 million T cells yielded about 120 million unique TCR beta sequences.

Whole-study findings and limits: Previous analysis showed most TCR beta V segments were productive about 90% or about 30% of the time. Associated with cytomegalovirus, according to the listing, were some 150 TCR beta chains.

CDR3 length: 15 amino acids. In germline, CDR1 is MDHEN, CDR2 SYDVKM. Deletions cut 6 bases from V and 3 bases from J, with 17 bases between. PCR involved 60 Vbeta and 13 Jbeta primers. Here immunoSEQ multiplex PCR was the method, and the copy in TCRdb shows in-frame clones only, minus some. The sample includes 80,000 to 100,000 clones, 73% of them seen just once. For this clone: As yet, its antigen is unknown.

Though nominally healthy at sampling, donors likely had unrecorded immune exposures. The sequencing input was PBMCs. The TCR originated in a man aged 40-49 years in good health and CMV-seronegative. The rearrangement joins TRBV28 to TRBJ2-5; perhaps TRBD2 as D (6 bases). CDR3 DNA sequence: TGTGCCAGCAGCCCCATATCGGGGGTCAAAGAGACCCAGTACTTC. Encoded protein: CASSPISGVKETQYF.